Shown below are 11 T cell receptor beta chains from a single sample sequenced in a study of T cell responses to AZD1222 COVID-19 vaccine. Libraries were prepared by immunoSEQ multiplex PCR; TCRdb keeps only in-frame clonotypes and omits some of them. The sample consists of 90,000 to 130,000 clones, about 94% of them appearing once. The sample here was peripheral blood, taken 28 days after the second AZD1222 dose. These receptors all stem from an adult who received the AZD1222 COVID-19 vaccine.

CDR3 sequence reads: CASGLSLQWTGELFF. For the CDR3, the DNA is TGTGCTAGTGGTTTGTCCCTGCAGTGGACCGGGGAGCTGTTTTTT. This chain joins TRBV12-5 and TRBJ2-2; D not resolved. Trimming left V 2 bases short and J 5 bases short, with 12 bases between. The CDR3 is made up of 15 amino acids. Looked up from germline, CDR1 is LGHNT and CDR2 is FRNRAP. Based on the CDR3 plus reference TRBV12-5 and TRBJ2-2, the full variable domain is DARVTQTPRHKVTEMGQEVTMRCQPILGHNTVFWYRQTMMQGLELLAYFRNRAPLDDSGMPKDRFSAEMPDATLATLKIQPSEPRDSAVYFCASGLSLQWTGELFFGEGSRLTVL.

In this sample, this clone turned up a few times. This sequence joins TRBV28 and TRBJ1-3, with TRBD1 matching 8 bases. The CDR3 covers 16 residues. Germline V lookup: CDR1 MDHEN, CDR2 SYDVKM. After removal of 5 bases from V and 0 bases from J, the junction contained 6 bases not matched to a gene. CDR3 coding DNA: TGTGCCAGCAGTACCCCCGGGACAGGCTCTGGAAACACCATATATTTT. Protein product: CASSTPGTGSGNTIYF.

The gene calls are TRBV27 and TRBJ2-6; D is undetermined. CDR3 length equals 15 residues. V lost 8 bases and J lost 1, with 12 bases in between. The germline gives CDR1 MNHEY, CDR2 SMNVEV (reference sequence). The DNA of the CDR3 is TGTGCCAGCGGCCCTATAATATCTGGGGCCAACGTCCTGACTTTC. Amino acid sequence: CASGPIISGANVLTF.

This chain uses TRBV7-8 with TRBJ2-7, with 8 bases lining up with TRBD1. Germline CDR1 and CDR2: SGHVS and FQNEAQ. The CDR3 covers 15 residues. J was trimmed by 2 bases and V by 5 bases; bases with no gene match: 8. The CDR3 DNA follows: TGTGCCAGCAGCCTGTACAGACAGGGGCCCTACGAGCAGTACTTC. It codes for CASSLYRQGPYEQYF.

The V gene is TRBV2, the J gene TRBJ1-2; a possible D gene is TRBD1 (5 bases). Looked up from germline, CDR1 is SNHLY and CDR2 is FYNNEI. The CDR3 totals 11 residues. V was cut by 10 bases and J by 2 bases, with 8 bases left in between. The CDR3 DNA follows: TGTGCCACGGGGGGAAACTATGGCTACACCTTC. Protein: CATGGNYGYTF.

The chain couples TRBV15 to TRBJ2-7, with a tentative D call TRBD1 (8 bases). Germline lookup yields CDR1 LNHNV and CDR2 YYDKDF (reference sequence). Deletions cut 0 bases from V and 5 bases from J, with 14 bases between. The CDR3 is 15 amino acids. DNA of the CDR3: TGTGCCACCAGCAGAGATAGCACAGGGGGGGACGAGCAGTACTTC. Its translation is CATSRDSTGGDEQYF.

This clone was recorded once. This sequence joins TRBV7-8 and TRBJ2-1; 11 positions match TRBD2. The CDR3 is made up of 16 amino acids. V lost 3 bases to trimming and J lost 6 bases; unmatched junction nucleotides: 7. Germline V CDR1 and CDR2: SGHVS, FQNEAQ. The CDR3 reads CASSLAGGTSGNEQFF. In DNA form, the CDR3 reads TGTGCCAGCAGCTTGGCGGGGGGGACTAGCGGCAATGAGCAGTTCTTC.

The chain joins TRBV18 to TRBJ2-1, with TRBD1 matching 8 bases. Germline CDR1 and CDR2: KGHSH and LQKENI. This CDR3 contains 16 residues. Trimming took 0 bases from V and 15 from J; bases not matched to a gene: 16. The CDR3 DNA reads TGTGCCAGCTCACCACCGGGGGCTCGGACAGGGTCACGAGGGTTCTTC. This sequence encodes CASSPPGARTGSRGFF.

The chain has TRBV6-4 and TRBJ2-2, with D uncertain. Germline V gives CDR1 MRHNA, CDR2 SNTAGT. V lost 4 bases, J lost 1 base, and 4 bases lay in between. The CDR3 contains 13 residues. In DNA form, the CDR3 reads TGTGCCAGCAGTGGTGAGAACACCGGGGAGCTGTTTTTT. This encodes CASSGENTGELFF.

The rearrangement joins TRBV12-3 or TRBV12-4 to TRBJ1-1; no clear D gene. The CDR3 contains 12 residues. V gave up 5 bases and J gave up 7 bases, with 11 bases separating them. CDR3 sequence reads: CASSLGGYEAFF. The DNA for the CDR3 is TGTGCCAGCAGTCTCGGAGGGTATGAAGCTTTCTTT.

V usage is TRBV5-4 and J usage is TRBJ1-6; 10 nucleotides agree with TRBD1. Germline V lookup: CDR1 SGHNT, CDR2 YYREEE (reference sequence). The CDR3 extends over 20 amino acids. The junction had 12 bases not matched to a gene; V was cut back by 3 bases and J by 0 bases. CDR3 coding DNA: TGTGCCAGCAGCTCATGGGGACAGGGGTCGCAAAGCTCCTATAATTCACCCCTCCACTTT. It codes for CASSSWGQGSQSSYNSPLHF.